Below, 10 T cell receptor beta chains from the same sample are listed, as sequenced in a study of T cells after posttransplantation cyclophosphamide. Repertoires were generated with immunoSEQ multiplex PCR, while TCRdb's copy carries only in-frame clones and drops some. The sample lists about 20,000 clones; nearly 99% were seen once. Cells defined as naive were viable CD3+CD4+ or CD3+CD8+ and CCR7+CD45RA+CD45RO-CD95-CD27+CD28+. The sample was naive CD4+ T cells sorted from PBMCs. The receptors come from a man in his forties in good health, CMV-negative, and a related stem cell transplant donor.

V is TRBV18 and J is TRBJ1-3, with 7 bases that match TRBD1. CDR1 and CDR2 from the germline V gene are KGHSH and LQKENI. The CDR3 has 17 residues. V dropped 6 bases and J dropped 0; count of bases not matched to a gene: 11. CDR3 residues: CASSHYRGSSSGNTIYF. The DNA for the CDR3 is TGTGCCAGCTCGCACTACAGGGGCTCGAGCTCTGGAAACACCATATATTTT.

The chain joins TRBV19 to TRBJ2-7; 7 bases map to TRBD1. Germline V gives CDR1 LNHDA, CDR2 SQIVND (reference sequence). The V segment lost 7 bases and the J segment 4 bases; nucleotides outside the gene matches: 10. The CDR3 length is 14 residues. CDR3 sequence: CASTDRAGGYEQYF. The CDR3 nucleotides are TGTGCCAGTACAGACAGGGCTGGAGGTTACGAGCAGTACTTC.

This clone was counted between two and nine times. The CDR3 DNA sequence: TGTGCCAGCAGTTACTCTACTGACAGCTCCTACGAGCAGTACTTC. Translated, it gives CASSYSTDSSYEQYF. This chain joins TRBV6-5 and TRBJ2-7, with TRBD1 as a possible D gene (5 bases). Looked up from germline, CDR1 is MNHEY and CDR2 is SVGAGI. The ends were cut back, 0 bases at V and 0 bases at J, with 9 bases in the middle. CDR3 length: 15 amino acids.

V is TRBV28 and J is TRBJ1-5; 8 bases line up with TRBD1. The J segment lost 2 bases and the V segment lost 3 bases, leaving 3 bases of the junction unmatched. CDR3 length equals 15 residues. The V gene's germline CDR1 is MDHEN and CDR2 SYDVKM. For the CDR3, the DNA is TGTGCCAGCAGTTTTGACAGGGGCGGCAATCAGCCCCAGCATTTT. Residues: CASSFDRGGNQPQHF.

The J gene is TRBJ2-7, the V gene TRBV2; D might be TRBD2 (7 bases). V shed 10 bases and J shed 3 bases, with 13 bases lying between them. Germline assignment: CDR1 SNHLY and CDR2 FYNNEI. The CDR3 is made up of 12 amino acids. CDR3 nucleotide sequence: TGTGCCACCAGGGGCGGGAGCTACGAGCAGTACTTC. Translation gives CATRGGSYEQYF.

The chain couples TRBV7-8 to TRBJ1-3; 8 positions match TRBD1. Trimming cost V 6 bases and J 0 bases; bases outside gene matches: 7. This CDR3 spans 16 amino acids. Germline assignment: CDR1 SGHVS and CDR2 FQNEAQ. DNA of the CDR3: TGTGCCAGCAGGGGCCCAGGGGGCCTCTCTGGAAACACCATATATTTT. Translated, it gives CASRGPGGLSGNTIYF.

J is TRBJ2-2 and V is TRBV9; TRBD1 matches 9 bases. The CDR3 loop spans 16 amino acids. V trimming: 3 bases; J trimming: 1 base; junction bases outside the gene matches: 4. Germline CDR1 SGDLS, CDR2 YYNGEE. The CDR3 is CASSGPGQGNTGELFF. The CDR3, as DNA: TGTGCCAGCAGCGGACCGGGACAGGGGAACACCGGGGAGCTGTTTTTT.

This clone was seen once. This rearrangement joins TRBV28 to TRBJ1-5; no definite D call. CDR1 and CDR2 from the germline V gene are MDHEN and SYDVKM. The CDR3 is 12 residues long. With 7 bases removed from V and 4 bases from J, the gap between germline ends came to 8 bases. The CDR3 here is CASNEPNQPQHF. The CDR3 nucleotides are TGTGCCAGCAATGAGCCTAATCAGCCCCAGCATTTT.

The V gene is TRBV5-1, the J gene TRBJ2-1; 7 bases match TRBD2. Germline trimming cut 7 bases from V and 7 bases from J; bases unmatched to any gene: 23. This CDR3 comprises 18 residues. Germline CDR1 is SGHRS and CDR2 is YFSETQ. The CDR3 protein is CASAAHPREGFRGNEQFF. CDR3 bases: TGCGCCAGCGCCGCCCACCCCAGGGAGGGCTTTAGAGGGAATGAGCAGTTCTTC.

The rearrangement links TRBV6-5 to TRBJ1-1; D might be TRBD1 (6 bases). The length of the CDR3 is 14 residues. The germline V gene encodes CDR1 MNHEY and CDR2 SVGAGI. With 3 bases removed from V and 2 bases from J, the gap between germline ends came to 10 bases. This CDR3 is CASSYRQVNTEAFF. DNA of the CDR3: TGTGCCAGCAGTTATAGACAGGTAAACACTGAAGCTTTCTTT.